Below, one T cell receptor (beta chain) is given with its context. CDR3 length: 14 amino acids. The germline V and J ends were trimmed by 1 base and 9 bases, with 12 bases remaining between them. Germline CDR1 and CDR2: SGHTA and FQGTGA. The data are from a study of technical replicates of blood from a few donors. Using immunoSEQ multiplex PCR, the repertoire was profiled, and TCRdb retains in-frame clones only, with some absent. The table lists 80,000 to 95,000 clones, 90% to 97% of them singletons. The chain is built from TRBV7-3 and TRBJ1-4; tentative D call: TRBD1 (5 bases). The sequenced sample consisted of T cells isolated from PBMCs. The TCR originated in a human donor in good health. The CDR3 bases are TGTGCCAGCAGCTTAAGGGGGGGAAGGAAAAAACTGTTTTTT. Translated: CASSLRGGRKKLFF. Full variable domain (outside the CDR3, taken from reference TRBV7-3 and TRBJ1-4): GAGVSQTPSNKVTEKGKYVELRCDPISGHTALYWYRQSLGQGPEFLIYFQGTGAADDSGLPNDRFFAVRPEGSVSTLKIQRTERGDSAVYLCASSLRGGRKKLFFGSGTQLSVL.